This is a list of T cell receptor beta chains from one sample in a study of T cell responses to AZD1222 COVID-19 vaccine. This table comes from immunoSEQ multiplex PCR, and its TCRdb copy is limited to in-frame clones, with some not included. Among 150,000 to 180,000 clones listed, roughly nine tenths were seen once. The source material was peripheral blood, sampled on day 0 of MenACWY control vaccination. Receptors originate from an adult in good health. Both conserved end residues are part of each CDR3. D genes are given only for firm matches. The size field is filled for only some rows; it gives once, few, many or a size class.

D	V	J	size	CDR3	DNA
TRBD1	TRBV5-1	TRBJ1-3	NA	CASSPQGGRDGNTIYF	TGCGCCAGCAGCCCCCAAGGGGGCAGGGATGGAAACACCATATATTTT
TRBD1	TRBV18	TRBJ2-3	NA	CASSPLSSGQGVSTDTQYF	TGTGCCAGCTCACCACTATCCTCCGGACAGGGGGTTAGCACAGATACGCAGTATTTT
TRBD2	TRBV13	TRBJ2-7	NA	CASSLPSRLAGGGYEQYF	TGTGCCAGCAGCCTTCCCTCCCGACTAGCGGGGGGGGGCTACGAGCAGTACTTC
TRBD2	TRBV7-6	TRBJ2-2	NA	CASSSGLAGELFF	TGTGCCAGCAGCTCCGGACTAGCCGGGGAGCTGTTTTTT
NA	TRBV19	TRBJ2-2	NA	CASISQGNTGELFF	TGTGCCAGTATATCGCAGGGTAACACCGGGGAGCTGTTTTTT
TRBD2	TRBV7-2	TRBJ2-2	NA	CASSKGLAGSNTGELFF	TGTGCCAGCAGTAAGGGACTAGCGGGATCTAACACCGGGGAGCTGTTTTTT
NA	TRBV11-2	TRBJ1-2	NA	CASSSIGRYGYTF	TGTGCCAGCAGCTCCATTGGGAGGTATGGCTACACCTTC
NA	TRBV29-1	TRBJ1-1	NA	CSVKGNAEAFF	TGCAGCGTTAAAGGGAACGCTGAAGCTTTCTTT
TRBD1	TRBV15	TRBJ1-1	NA	CATSRVQGQGASGTEAFF	TGTGCCACCAGCAGAGTTCAAGGACAGGGGGCATCGGGCACTGAAGCTTTCTTT
NA	TRBV3-1/TRBV3-2	TRBJ1-1	NA	CASSQTGDGEAFF	TGTGCCAGCAGCCAAACAGGAGATGGTGAAGCTTTCTTT
NA	TRBV5-1	TRBJ1-6	NA	CASAPGTNNSPLHF	TGCGCCAGCGCCCCCGGGACGAACAATTCACCCCTCCACTTT
NA	TRBV18	TRBJ1-5	few	CASSGLGNQPQHF	TGTGCCAGCTCGGGGCTGGGGAATCAGCCCCAGCATTTT
NA	TRBV2	TRBJ2-1	NA	CATPTGDIPTNEQFF	TGTGCCACCCCAACCGGGGACATACCTACGAATGAGCAGTTCTTC
NA	TRBV30	TRBJ1-4	NA	CAWSREKLFF	TGTGCCTGGAGCAGGGAAAAACTGTTTTTT
NA	TRBV19	TRBJ2-1	few	CASKGYGSSYNEQFF	TGTGCCAGTAAGGGTTATGGAAGCTCCTACAATGAGCAGTTCTTC
NA	TRBV24-1	TRBJ2-7	NA	CATGRDAYEQYF	TGTGCCACCGGCCGGGACGCTTACGAGCAGTACTTC
TRBD2	TRBV5-4	TRBJ2-2	NA	CASSFSGGNTGELFF	TGTGCCAGCAGCTTCAGCGGGGGGAACACCGGGGAGCTGTTTTTT
NA	TRBV27	TRBJ1-2	NA	CASSPSEGETNYGYTF	TGTGCCAGCAGTCCGTCCGAAGGTGAGACGAACTATGGCTACACCTTC